This T cell receptor (beta chain) was sequenced during a study of blood T cell repertoires in COVID-19. Looking at the study overall: Researchers got acute and convalescent COVID-19 samples from the United States, Italy and Spain. PBMCs, B-cell-depleted T cells, or T cells were the source of the cDNA or gDNA that made up the material.

The length of the CDR3 is 19 residues. The germline CDR1 and CDR2 sequences are SGHVS and FNYEAQ. Trimming cost V 6 bases and J 6 bases; bases outside gene matches: 20. Assay used: immunoSEQ multiplex PCR; TCRdb lists only in-frame clones, some missing. The table includes about 120,000 clones, approximately 80% detected once. The sequenced sample consisted of peripheral blood. The chain is built from TRBV7-6 and TRBJ2-3; 11 bases agree with TRBD2. The clonotype comes from a man between 65 and 79 years old with active or convalescent COVID-19. CDR3 amino acids: CASRPVGLGTSGRRDTQYF. CDR3 bases: TGTGCCAGCAGACCAGTCGGGTTAGGGACTAGCGGCAGGAGGGATACGCAGTATTTT.